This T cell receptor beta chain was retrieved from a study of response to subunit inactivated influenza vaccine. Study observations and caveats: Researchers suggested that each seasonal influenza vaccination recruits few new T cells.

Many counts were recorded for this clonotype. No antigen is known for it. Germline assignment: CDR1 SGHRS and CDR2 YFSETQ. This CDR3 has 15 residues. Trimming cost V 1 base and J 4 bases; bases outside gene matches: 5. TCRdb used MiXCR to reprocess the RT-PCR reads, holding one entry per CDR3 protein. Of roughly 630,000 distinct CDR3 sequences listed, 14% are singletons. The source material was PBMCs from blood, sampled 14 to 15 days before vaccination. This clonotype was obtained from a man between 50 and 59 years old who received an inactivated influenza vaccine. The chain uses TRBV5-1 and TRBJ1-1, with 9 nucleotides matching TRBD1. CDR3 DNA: TGCGCCAGCAGCTTGACAGGGGGCGTCGGCACTGAAGCTTTCTTT. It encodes CASSLTGGVGTEAFF.